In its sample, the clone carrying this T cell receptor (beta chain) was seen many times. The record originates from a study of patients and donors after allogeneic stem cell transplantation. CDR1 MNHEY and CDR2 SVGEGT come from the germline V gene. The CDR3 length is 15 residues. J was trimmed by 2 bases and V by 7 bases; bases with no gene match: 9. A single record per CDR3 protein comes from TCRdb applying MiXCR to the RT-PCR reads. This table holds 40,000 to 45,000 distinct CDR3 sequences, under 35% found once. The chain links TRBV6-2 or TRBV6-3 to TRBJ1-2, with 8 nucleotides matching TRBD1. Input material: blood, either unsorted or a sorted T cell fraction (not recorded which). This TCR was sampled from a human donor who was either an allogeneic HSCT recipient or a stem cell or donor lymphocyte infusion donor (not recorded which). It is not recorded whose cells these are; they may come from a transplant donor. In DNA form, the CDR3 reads TGTGCCAGCACCTTAAGACAGGGGCCAAACTATGGCTACACCTTC. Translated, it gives CASTLRQGPNYGYTF.